This is a list of T cell receptor beta chains from one sample in a study of beta chain features in type 1 diabetes. The repertoire was sequenced with immunoSEQ multiplex PCR; TCRdb's copy has only in-frame clones and lacks some. The table has hundreds of thousands of clones, over 13% seen once. Material for sequencing was naive CD4+ T cells from blood. The receptors were gathered from a man aged 18 to 30 with type 1 diabetes. Each CDR3 is given without its conserved first and last residue.

TRBV4-3	TRBJ1-5	ASSQDQGAGIQPQH
TRBV7-2	TRBJ2-5	ASSSNVLGGETQY
TRBV6-5	TRBJ2-7	ASSSPDRGIYEQY
TRBV27	TRBJ2-3	ASSPTLRAGGTDTQY
TRBV7-9	TRBJ2-2	ASSSLAGELF
TRBV10-3	TRBJ2-3	AISEGTSGSTDTQY
TRBV2	TRBJ2-5	ASSGVSREETQY
TRBV11-2	TRBJ2-1	ASSPGQTTYNEQF
TRBV6-5	TRBJ2-1	ASSMTGEDNEQF
TRBV6-5	TRBJ2-5	ASSVNAETQY
TRBV15	TRBJ1-4	ATSRDQAGFIEKLF
TRBV5-1	TRBJ2-3	ASSITTDTQY
TRBV29-1	TRBJ1-5	SVGAGPSNQPQH
TRBV28	TRBJ1-2	ASSFSTGSPYGYT
TRBV5-4	TRBJ2-1	ASSRKTENEQF
TRBV29-1	TRBJ2-1	SVERSYNEQF
TRBV6-5	TRBJ2-7	ASSYSVAAGYEQY
TRBV30	TRBJ2-2	AWKNSRRQGRTGELF
TRBV27	TRBJ1-4	ASSNLNEKLF
TRBV9	TRBJ2-1	ASSVPKAGVYNEQF
TRBV28	TRBJ1-6	ASSPGTGIYNSPLH
TRBV30	TRBJ1-2	AWRGLPEVEGYT
TRBV30	TRBJ2-5	AWSPGSANIGETQY
TRBV4-2	TRBJ2-7	ASSPPGQVGRSYEQY
TRBV7-3	TRBJ2-7	ASSPSGRAYEQY
TRBV7-9	TRBJ2-1	ASSLMAGAHNNEQF
TRBV28	TRBJ2-1	ASSFEGSSYNEQF
TRBV4-2	TRBJ2-7	ASSPTGDREENEQY
TRBV21-1	TRBJ2-7	ASSKVPSGRAEDEQY
TRBV19	TRBJ2-7	ASSLPRTADSYEQY
TRBV28	TRBJ1-2	ASSLSGNYGYT
TRBV7-9	TRBJ2-1	ASGQGGSYNEQF
TRBV30	TRBJ1-6	AWVGVPNSPLH
TRBV7-9	TRBJ2-1	ASSHWEGPSYNEQF
TRBV19	TRBJ2-1	ASTPYRPF
TRBV6-1	TRBJ2-5	ASIWRQLQETQY